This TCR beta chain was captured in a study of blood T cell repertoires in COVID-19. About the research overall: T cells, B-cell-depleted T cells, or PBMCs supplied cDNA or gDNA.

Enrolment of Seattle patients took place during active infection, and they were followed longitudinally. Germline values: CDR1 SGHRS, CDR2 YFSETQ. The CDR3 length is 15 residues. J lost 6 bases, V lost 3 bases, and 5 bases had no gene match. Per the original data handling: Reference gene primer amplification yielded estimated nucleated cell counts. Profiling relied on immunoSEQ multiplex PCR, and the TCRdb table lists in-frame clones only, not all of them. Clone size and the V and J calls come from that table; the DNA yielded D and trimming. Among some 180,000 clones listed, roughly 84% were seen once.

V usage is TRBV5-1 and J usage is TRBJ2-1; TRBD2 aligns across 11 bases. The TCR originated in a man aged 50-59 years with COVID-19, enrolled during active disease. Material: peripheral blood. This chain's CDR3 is CASSSLAGGPNEQFF. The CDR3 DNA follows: TGCGCCAGCAGCTCGCTAGCGGGGGGACCCAATGAGCAGTTCTTC.